This T cell receptor (beta chain) was sequenced during a study of beta chain features in type 1 diabetes. Germline V gene lookup returns CDR1 LNHDA and CDR2 SQIVND (reference sequence). This CDR3 contains 16 residues. Unmatched junction bases numbered 16, after V lost 10 bases and J lost 5 bases. Study conclusions and caveats: Among all four CD4+ subsets, Type 1 diabetes patients had TCRB CDR3s that were moderately but significantly shorter.

The sequenced template was cDNA made from the entire isolated RNA. Clones were sequenced by immunoSEQ multiplex PCR, and TCRdb holds only the in-frame ones, with some missing. This table has around 16,000 clones, roughly 70% appearing once. Each population that was sorted was more than 98% pure. In the case of this clone: Antigen specificity is unknown.

The chain combines TRBV19 with TRBJ1-5; 8 bases are shared with TRBD1. The TCR sequence derives from a man younger than 40 with type 1 diabetes. Sequencing was done on a sample of stem cell memory CD4+ T cells from blood. The CDR3 DNA reads as TGTGCCACAACATTGGGATCAGGGGGCAGGTATCAGCCCCAGCATTTT. Protein: CATTLGSGGRYQPQHF.